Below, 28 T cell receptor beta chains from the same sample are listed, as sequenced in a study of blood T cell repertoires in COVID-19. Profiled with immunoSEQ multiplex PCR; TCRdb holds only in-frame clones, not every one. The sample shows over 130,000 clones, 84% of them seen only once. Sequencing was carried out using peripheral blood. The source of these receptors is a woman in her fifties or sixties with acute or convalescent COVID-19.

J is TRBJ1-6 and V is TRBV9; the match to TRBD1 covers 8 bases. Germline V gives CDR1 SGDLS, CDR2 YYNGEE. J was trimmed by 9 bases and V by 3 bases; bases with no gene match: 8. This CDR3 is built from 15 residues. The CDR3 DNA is TGTGCCAGCAGCGAAGGGGGGCAGGGGGCTTCACCCCTCCACTTT. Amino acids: CASSEGGQGASPLHF.

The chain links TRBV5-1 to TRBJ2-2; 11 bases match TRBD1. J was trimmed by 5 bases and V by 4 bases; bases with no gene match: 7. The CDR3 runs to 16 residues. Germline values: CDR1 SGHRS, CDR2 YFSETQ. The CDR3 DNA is TGCGCCAGCAGCGCCGGACAGGGGGCAGGTACCGGGGAGCTGTTTTTT. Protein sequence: CASSAGQGAGTGELFF.

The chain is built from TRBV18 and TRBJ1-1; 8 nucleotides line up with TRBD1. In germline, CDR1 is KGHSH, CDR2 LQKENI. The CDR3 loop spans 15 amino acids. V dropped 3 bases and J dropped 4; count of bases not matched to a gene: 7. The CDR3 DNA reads TGTGCCAGCTCACCGGACAGGGCGTTGGGCACTGAAGCTTTCTTT. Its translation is CASSPDRALGTEAFF.

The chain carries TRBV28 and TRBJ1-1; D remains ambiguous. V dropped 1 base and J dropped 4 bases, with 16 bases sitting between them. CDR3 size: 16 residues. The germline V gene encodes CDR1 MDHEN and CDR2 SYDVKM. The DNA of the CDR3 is TGTGCCAGCAGTTTATACTCAGGAGCGGTCCGCACTGAAGCTTTCTTT. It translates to CASSLYSGAVRTEAFF.

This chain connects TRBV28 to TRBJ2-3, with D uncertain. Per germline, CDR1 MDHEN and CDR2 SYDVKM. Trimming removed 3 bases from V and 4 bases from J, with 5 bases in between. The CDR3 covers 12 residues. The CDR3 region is CASSLRSDTQYF. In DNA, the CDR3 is TGTGCCAGCAGTTTGCGGTCAGATACGCAGTATTTT.

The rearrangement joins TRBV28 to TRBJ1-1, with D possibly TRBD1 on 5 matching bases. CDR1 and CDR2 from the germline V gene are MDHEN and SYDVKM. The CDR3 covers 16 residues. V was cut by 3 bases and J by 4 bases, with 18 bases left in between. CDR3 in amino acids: CASSLGGTAQVTEAFF. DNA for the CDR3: TGTGCCAGCAGTTTGGGAGGGACCGCCCAGGTCACTGAAGCTTTCTTT. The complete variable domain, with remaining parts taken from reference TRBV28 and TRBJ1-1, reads DVKVTQSSRYLVKRTGEKVFLECVQDMDHENMFWYRQDPGLGLRLIYFSYDVKMKEKGDIPEGYSVSREKKERFSLILESASTNQTSMYLCASSLGGTAQVTEAFFGQGTRLTVV.

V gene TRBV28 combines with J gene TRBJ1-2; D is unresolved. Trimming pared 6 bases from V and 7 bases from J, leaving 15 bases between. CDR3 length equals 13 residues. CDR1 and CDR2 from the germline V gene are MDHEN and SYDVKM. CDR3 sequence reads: CASRTHLPGGYTF. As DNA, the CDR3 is TGTGCCAGCAGGACACATCTTCCAGGTGGCTACACCTTC.

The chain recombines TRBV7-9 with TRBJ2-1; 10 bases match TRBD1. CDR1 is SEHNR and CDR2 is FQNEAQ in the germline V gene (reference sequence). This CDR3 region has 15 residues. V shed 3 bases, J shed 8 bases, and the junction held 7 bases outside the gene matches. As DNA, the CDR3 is TGTGCCAGCAGCTTCCCTGGGACAGGGGTGGATGAGCAGTTCTTC. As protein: CASSFPGTGVDEQFF.

CDR3 loop: CASSRGQGNTEAFF. The CDR3, as DNA: TGTGCCAGCAGCCGAGGGCAGGGGAACACTGAAGCTTTCTTT. The genes are TRBV7-8 and TRBJ1-1, with D possibly matching TRBD1 (5 bases). The CDR3 length is 14 residues. V was shortened by 5 bases and J by 1 base, with 11 bases between the two germline ends. Per germline, CDR1 SGHVS and CDR2 FQNEAQ. The whole variable domain, remainder taken from reference TRBV7-8 and TRBJ1-1, is GAGVSQSPRYKVAKRGQDVALRCDPISGHVSLFWYQQALGQGPEFLTYFQNEAQLDKSGLPSDRFFAERPEGSVSTLKIQRTQQEDSAVYLCASSRGQGNTEAFFGQGTRLTVV.

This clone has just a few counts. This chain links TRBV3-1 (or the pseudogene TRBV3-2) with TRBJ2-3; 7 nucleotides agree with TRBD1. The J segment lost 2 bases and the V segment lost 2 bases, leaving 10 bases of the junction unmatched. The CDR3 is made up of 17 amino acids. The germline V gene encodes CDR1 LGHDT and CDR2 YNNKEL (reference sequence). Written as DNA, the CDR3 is TGTGCCAGCAGCCAACGGACAGGACAAAAACACACAGATACGCAGTATTTT. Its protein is CASSQRTGQKHTDTQYF.

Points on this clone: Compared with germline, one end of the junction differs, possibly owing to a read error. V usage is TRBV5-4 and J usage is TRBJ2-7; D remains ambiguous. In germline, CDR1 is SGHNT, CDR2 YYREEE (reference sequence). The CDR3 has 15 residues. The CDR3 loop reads CASSLRRLGSHEQYF. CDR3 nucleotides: TGTGCCAGCAGCTTGAGGCGATTGGGCTCCCACGAGCAGTACTTC.

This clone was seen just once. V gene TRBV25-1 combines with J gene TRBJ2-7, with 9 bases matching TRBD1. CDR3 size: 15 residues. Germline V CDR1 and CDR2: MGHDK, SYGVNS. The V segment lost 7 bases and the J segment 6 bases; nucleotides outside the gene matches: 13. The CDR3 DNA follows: TGTGCCAGCACCCCCCCCGGGACAGGGACCGGCGAGCAGTACTTC. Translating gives CASTPPGTGTGEQYF.

CDR3 in amino acids: CASSFGHTGVGGYTF. DNA for the CDR3: TGTGCCAGCAGCTTTGGACACACAGGGGTGGGTGGCTACACCTTC. The rearrangement joins TRBV5-5 to TRBJ1-2, with 7 bases that match TRBD1. The germline CDR1 and CDR2 sequences are SGHKS and YYEKEE (reference sequence). Trimming removed 2 bases from V and 7 bases from J; junction bases left unmatched: 11. The CDR3 has 15 residues.

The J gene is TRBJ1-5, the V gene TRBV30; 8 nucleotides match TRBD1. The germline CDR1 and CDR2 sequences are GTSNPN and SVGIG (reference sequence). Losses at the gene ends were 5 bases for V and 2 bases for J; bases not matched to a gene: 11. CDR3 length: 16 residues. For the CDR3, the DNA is TGTGCCTGGTCCCTCAGGGGGCGTTTCGGCAATCAGCCCCAGCATTTT. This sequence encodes CAWSLRGRFGNQPQHF.

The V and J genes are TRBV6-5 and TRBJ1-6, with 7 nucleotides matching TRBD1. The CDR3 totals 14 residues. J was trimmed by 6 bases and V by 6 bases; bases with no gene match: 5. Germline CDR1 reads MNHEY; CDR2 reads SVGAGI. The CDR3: CASRRDSSNSPLHF. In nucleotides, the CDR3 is TGTGCCAGCAGACGGGACAGTAGTAATTCACCCCTCCACTTT.

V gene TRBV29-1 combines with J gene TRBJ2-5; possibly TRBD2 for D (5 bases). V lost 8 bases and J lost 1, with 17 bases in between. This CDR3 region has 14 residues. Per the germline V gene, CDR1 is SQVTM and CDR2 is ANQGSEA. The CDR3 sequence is CSTRGSVRQETQYF. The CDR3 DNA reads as TGCAGCACCCGAGGGAGTGTCCGCCAAGAGACCCAGTACTTC.

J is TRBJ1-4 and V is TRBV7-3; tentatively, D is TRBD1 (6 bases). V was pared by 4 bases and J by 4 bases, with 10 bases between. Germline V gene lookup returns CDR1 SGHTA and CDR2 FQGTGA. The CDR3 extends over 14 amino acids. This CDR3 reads CASSSGVNNEKLFF. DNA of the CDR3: TGTGCCAGCAGCTCAGGGGTTAATAATGAAAAACTGTTTTTT.

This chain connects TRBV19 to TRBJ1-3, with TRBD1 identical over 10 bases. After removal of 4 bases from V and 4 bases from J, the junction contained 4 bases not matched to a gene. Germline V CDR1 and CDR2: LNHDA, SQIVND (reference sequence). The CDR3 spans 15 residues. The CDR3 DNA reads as TGTGCCAGTAGTAGACCGGGACAGGGGGGAAACACCATATATTTT. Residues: CASSRPGQGGNTIYF.

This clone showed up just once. The CDR3 DNA sequence: TGTGCCAGTAGACCCAGCTGGGCTAGCGGGAACTACGAGCAGTACTTC. It encodes CASRPSWASGNYEQYF. The chain couples TRBV19 to TRBJ2-7; TRBD2 matches 9 bases. In germline, CDR1 is LNHDA, CDR2 SQIVND (reference sequence). With V trimmed by 6 bases and J by 3 bases, 12 bases remained unmatched. The CDR3 contains 16 residues.

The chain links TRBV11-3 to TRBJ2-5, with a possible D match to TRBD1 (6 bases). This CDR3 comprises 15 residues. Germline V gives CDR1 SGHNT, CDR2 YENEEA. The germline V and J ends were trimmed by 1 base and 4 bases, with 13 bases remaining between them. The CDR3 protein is CASSLGYRAGETQYF. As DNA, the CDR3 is TGTGCCAGCAGCTTAGGATACAGGGCGGGAGAGACCCAGTACTTC.

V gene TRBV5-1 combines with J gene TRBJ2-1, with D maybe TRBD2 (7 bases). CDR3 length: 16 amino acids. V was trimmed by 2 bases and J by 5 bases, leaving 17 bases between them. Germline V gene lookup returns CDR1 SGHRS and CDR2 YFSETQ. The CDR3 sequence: CASSFEGGGPHNEQFF. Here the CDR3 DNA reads TGCGCCAGCAGCTTTGAGGGGGGAGGGCCTCACAATGAGCAGTTCTTC.

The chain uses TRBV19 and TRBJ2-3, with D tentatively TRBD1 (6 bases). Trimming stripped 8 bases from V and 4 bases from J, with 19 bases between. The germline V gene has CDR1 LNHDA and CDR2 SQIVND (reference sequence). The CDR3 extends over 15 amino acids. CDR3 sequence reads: CASGPRGKGADTQYF. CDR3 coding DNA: TGTGCCAGTGGACCAAGGGGGAAGGGCGCAGATACGCAGTATTTT.

The chain's CDR3 is CASFGLVIGQEVGYTF. The CDR3, as DNA: TGTGCCAGCTTTGGCTTGGTGATCGGACAGGAGGTTGGCTACACCTTC. The V and J genes are TRBV28 and TRBJ1-2; 7 bases are a match to TRBD1. V dropped 8 bases and J dropped 7; count of bases not matched to a gene: 19. The CDR3 consists of 16 residues. In germline, CDR1 is MDHEN, CDR2 SYDVKM.

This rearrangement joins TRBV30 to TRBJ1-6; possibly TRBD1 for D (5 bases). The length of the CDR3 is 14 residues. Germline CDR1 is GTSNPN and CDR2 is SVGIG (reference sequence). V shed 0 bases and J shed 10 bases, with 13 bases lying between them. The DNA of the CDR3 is TGTGCCTGGAGTGTAGCAGGGAAGGCCTCACCCCTCCACTTT. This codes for CAWSVAGKASPLHF.

The CDR3 here is CASSPQINQPQHF. CDR3 DNA sequence: TGTGCCAGCAGCCCCCAAATCAATCAGCCCCAGCATTTT. The V and J genes are TRBV12-3 or TRBV12-4 and TRBJ1-5; D ambiguous. Trimming removed 6 bases from V and 3 bases from J, with 9 bases in between. This CDR3 comprises 13 residues.

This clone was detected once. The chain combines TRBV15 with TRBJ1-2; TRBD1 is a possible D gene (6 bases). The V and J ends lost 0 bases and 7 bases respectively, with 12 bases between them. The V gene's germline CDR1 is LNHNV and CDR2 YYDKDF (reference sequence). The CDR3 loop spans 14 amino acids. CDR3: CATSRDRGAGGYTF. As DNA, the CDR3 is TGTGCCACCAGCAGAGATCGGGGGGCGGGTGGCTACACCTTC.

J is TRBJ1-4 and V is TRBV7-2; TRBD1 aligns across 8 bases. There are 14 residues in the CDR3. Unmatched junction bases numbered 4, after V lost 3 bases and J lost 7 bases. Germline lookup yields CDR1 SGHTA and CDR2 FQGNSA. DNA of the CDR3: TGTGCCAGCAGCTTTGGACAGGGACGTGAAAAACTGTTTTTT. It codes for CASSFGQGREKLFF.

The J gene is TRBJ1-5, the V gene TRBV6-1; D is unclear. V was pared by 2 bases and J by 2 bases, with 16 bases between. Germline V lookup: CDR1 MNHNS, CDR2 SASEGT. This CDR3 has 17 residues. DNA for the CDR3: TGTGCCAGCAGTGAAACCCCCGGCGGAATGGGCAATCAGCCCCAGCATTTT. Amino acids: CASSETPGGMGNQPQHF.